What follows are 16 T cell receptor beta chains derived from one specimen sequenced in a study of long-term antiretroviral therapy in people with HIV. The run of the v3.0 immunoSEQ assay was at survey level. Sequencing was performed with immunoSEQ multiplex PCR; in TCRdb, only in-frame clones are kept and a portion is missing. Altogether around 21,000 clones are present, about nine tenths being singletons, with the ten largest covering 6.5% to 10%. The material was unsorted PBMCs, obtained 0.2 years before starting antiretroviral therapy. The receptors originated from a man in his late teens or twenties with HIV.

This chain joins TRBV19 and TRBJ2-1; 8 positions match TRBD2. Trimming removed 8 bases from V and 7 bases from J; junction bases left unmatched: 4. CDR3 length equals 12 residues. The germline CDR1 and CDR2 sequences are LNHDA and SQIVND (reference sequence). DNA of the CDR3: TGTGCCAGTGGGGCGGGAGGTAATGAGCAGTTCTTC. Translation: CASGAGGNEQFF.

The CDR3 protein is CAWTRRRDGPYEQYF. The CDR3 DNA reads as TGTGCCTGGACCCGGCGGAGGGACGGCCCCTACGAGCAGTACTTC. V and J are TRBV30 and TRBJ2-7; a possible D gene is TRBD2 (6 bases). The CDR3 has 15 residues. CDR1 is GTSNPN, CDR2 SVGIG, per germline (reference sequence). Between the trimmed V and J ends, which lost 4 bases and 2 bases, there was a span of 18 bases. Looking up the rest from reference TRBV30 and TRBJ2-7 gives the full variable domain: SQTIHQWPATLVQPVGSPLSLECTVEGTSNPNLYWYRQAAGRGLQLLFYSVGIGQISSEVPQNLSASRPQDRQFILSSKKLLLSDSGFYLCAWTRRRDGPYEQYFGPGTRLTVT.

The chain couples TRBV9 to TRBJ1-1; possible D gene TRBD1, 6 bases. The CDR3 length is 15 residues. Trimming took off 3 bases at V and 5 bases at J, with 17 bases between the two ends. Germline assignment: CDR1 SGDLS and CDR2 YYNGEE. CDR3 amino acids: CASSGGPRGGTEAFF. The CDR3 DNA is TGTGCCAGCAGCGGGGGACCCAGGGGAGGGACTGAAGCTTTCTTT. Full variable domain (rest looked up from reference TRBV9 and TRBJ1-1): DSGVTQTPKHLITATGQRVTLRCSPRSGDLSVYWYQQSLDQGLQFLIQYYNGEERAKGNILERFSAQQFPDLHSELNLSSLELGDSALYFCASSGGPRGGTEAFFGQGTRLTVV.

The chain employs TRBV5-4 and TRBJ1-4, with 8 bases fitting TRBD1. CDR1 is SGHNT, CDR2 YYREEE, per germline (reference sequence). The CDR3 runs to 15 residues. The V and J ends lost 4 bases and 2 bases, in that order; junction bases with no gene match: 4. The CDR3 nucleotides are TGTGCCAGCAGCACTGCAGGGGGCACTAATGAAAAACTGTTTTTT. Translation: CASSTAGGTNEKLFF.

In this sample, this clone turned up a few times. V and J are TRBV12-5 and TRBJ2-5; D gene ambiguous. The V gene's germline CDR1 is LGHNT and CDR2 FRNRAP. V lost 4 bases and J lost 5, with 8 bases in between. CDR3 size: 12 residues. The DNA of the CDR3 is TGTGCTAGTGGTTACGGTATGGAGACCCAGTACTTC. Translating gives CASGYGMETQYF.

The chain has TRBV4-3 and TRBJ1-6; D is possibly TRBD1 (5 bases). The V gene's germline CDR1 is LGHNA and CDR2 YSLEER. The V and J ends lost 5 bases and 9 bases respectively, with 14 bases between them. There are 14 residues in the CDR3. The CDR3 loop reads CASSEGRGISPLHF. The CDR3 DNA reads TGCGCCAGCAGCGAGGGGAGAGGGATTTCACCCCTCCACTTT.

The CDR3 region has the DNA TGTGCCAGCAGCTTTAGCGGGAGGGAAACCAATGAGCAGTTCTTC. This gives the protein CASSFSGRETNEQFF. The chain recombines TRBV7-9 with TRBJ2-1, with 11 bases matching TRBD2. The V and J ends lost 3 bases and 6 bases, in that order; junction bases with no gene match: 4. CDR3 length: 15 amino acids. Per germline, CDR1 SEHNR and CDR2 FQNEAQ (reference sequence).

The chain combines TRBV4-2 with TRBJ2-7; D might be TRBD2 (6 bases). CDR1 and CDR2 (germline): LGHNA, YNFKEQ. Trimming left V 1 base short and J 3 bases short, with 19 bases between. CDR3 length equals 17 residues. In DNA form, the CDR3 reads TGTGCCAGCAGCCAAGCCGAGGGAGCGGGTGGACACTACGAGCAGTACTTC. Its protein product is CASSQAEGAGGHYEQYF.

This clone was observed a single time. The genes are TRBV7-2 and TRBJ1-2; no firm D call. V was shortened by 2 bases and J by 8 bases, with 15 bases between the two germline ends. Germline V gene data show CDR1 as SGHTA and CDR2 as FQGNSA. The CDR3 contains 14 residues. This CDR3 reads CASSLLSEFRGYTF. The CDR3 bases are TGTGCCAGCAGCTTATTATCGGAATTCCGGGGCTACACCTTC. Full variable domain (remainder filled in from reference TRBV7-2 and TRBJ1-2): GAGVSQSPSNKVTEKGKDVELRCDPISGHTALYWYRQSLGQGLEFLIYFQGNSAPDKSGLPSDRFSAERTGGSVSTLTIQRTQQEDSAVYLCASSLLSEFRGYTFGSGTRLTVV.

The genes are TRBV27 and TRBJ2-1; D is unresolved. Germline-derived CDR1 and CDR2 are MNHEY and SMNVEV (reference sequence). The length of the CDR3 is 12 residues. Trimming took off 3 bases at V and 6 bases at J, with 6 bases between the two ends. CDR3: CASSFRPNEQFF. The CDR3 DNA reads as TGTGCCAGCAGTTTTAGGCCCAATGAGCAGTTCTTC.

The V call is TRBV7-8, the J call TRBJ2-1, with 9 nucleotides matching TRBD2. The germline CDR1 and CDR2 sequences are SGHVS and FQNEAQ. This CDR3 is built from 14 residues. The trim removed 4 bases at V and 8 bases at J, leaving 6 bases unmatched. The CDR3 spells CASSYSGRRDEQFF. The CDR3 DNA follows: TGTGCCAGCAGCTATAGCGGGAGAAGGGATGAGCAGTTCTTC.

The V gene is TRBV6-1, the J gene TRBJ1-5; 8 bases align to TRBD1. The CDR3 length is 17 residues. V lost 0 bases to trimming and J lost 7 bases; unmatched junction nucleotides: 11. The germline V gene has CDR1 MNHNS and CDR2 SASEGT. This CDR3 reads CASSEAFGTGDLQPQHF. The CDR3 DNA sequence: TGTGCCAGCAGTGAAGCGTTCGGGACAGGCGATTTGCAGCCCCAGCATTTT.

The V call is TRBV4-3, the J call TRBJ1-1, with D unresolved. Germline V gene lookup returns CDR1 LGHNA and CDR2 YSLEER. V lost 0 bases and J 1 base, leaving 6 bases between the germline ends. The CDR3 extends over 14 amino acids. CDR3 in DNA: TGCGCCAGCAGCCAAGACCGAGGGAACACTGAAGCTTTCTTT. Translated: CASSQDRGNTEAFF.

This chain links TRBV6-4 with TRBJ2-7; the match to TRBD1 covers 9 bases. This CDR3 is built from 15 residues. V lost 6 bases and J lost 3; bases outside the gene matches: 9. Germline assignment: CDR1 MRHNA and CDR2 SNTAGT. CDR3 region: CASSAPGQGHYEQYF. In nucleotides, the CDR3 is TGTGCCAGCAGCGCTCCGGGACAGGGTCACTACGAGCAGTACTTC.

This clone appeared a single time. The rearrangement links TRBV27 to TRBJ1-5; D gene uncertain. V shed 3 bases and J shed 6 bases, with 6 bases lying between them. CDR1 and CDR2 (germline): MNHEY, SMNVEV (reference sequence). This CDR3 contains 12 residues. The CDR3 nucleotides are TGTGCCAGCAGTTTCGGCGGTCAGCCCCAGCATTTT. It codes for CASSFGGQPQHF.

The chain links TRBV7-9 to TRBJ2-7; 10 bases are a match to TRBD2. After removal of 3 bases from V and 3 bases from J, the junction contained 2 bases not matched to a gene. There are 14 residues in the CDR3. Germline lookup yields CDR1 SEHNR and CDR2 FQNEAQ (reference sequence). The CDR3, as DNA: TGTGCCAGCAGCTTCCTAGCGGGAGTCTACGAGCAGTACTTC. Protein: CASSFLAGVYEQYF.